This TCR beta chain was sequenced in a study of blood T cell repertoires in COVID-19. Across the study: COVID-19 samples from acute and convalescent phases originated in the United States, Italy and Spain. The analysed material was cDNA or gDNA that came from T cells, B-cell-depleted T cells, or PBMCs.

Source study methods: Amplification from reference gene primers served as the basis for estimated nucleated cell counts. The repertoire was sequenced with immunoSEQ multiplex PCR; TCRdb's copy has only in-frame clones and lacks some. V and J calls and clone size are those listed in that table; D and trimming were worked out from the DNA. Among fewer than 200,000 clones listed, around 85% were seen once. V gave up 6 bases and J gave up 4 bases; unmatched junction bases: 6. The CDR3 runs to 15 residues. Germline V gene sequence: CDR1 SEHNR, CDR2 FQNEAQ (reference sequence). Sample: peripheral blood. The receptor was derived from a man between 60 and 75 years old who had recovered from COVID-19. This chain joins TRBV7-9 and TRBJ2-2, with TRBD2 identical over 9 bases. CDR3 sequence (DNA): TGTGCCAGCAGTTATCCTAGCGGGGTCACCGGGGAGCTGTTTTTT. Amino acid sequence: CASSYPSGVTGELFF. Supplemented by reference TRBV7-9 and TRBJ2-2, the full variable domain reads DTGVSQNPRHKITKRGQNVTFRCDPISEHNRLYWYRQTLGQGPEFLTYFQNEAQLEKSRLLSDRFSAERPKGSFSTLEIQRTEQGDSAMYLCASSYPSGVTGELFFGEGSRLTVL.